This T cell receptor (beta chain) was recovered during a study of T cell responses to AZD1222 COVID-19 vaccine. The CDR3 covers 17 residues. Germline lookup yields CDR1 SGHRS and CDR2 YFSETQ. Deletions cut 3 bases from V and 4 bases from J, with 21 bases between. TCRdb keeps only in-frame clones here, not all; method: immunoSEQ multiplex PCR. The table shows more than 110,000 clones, with just over 90% occurring only once. V and J are TRBV5-1 and TRBJ2-3; D tentatively fits TRBD1 or TRBD2 (7 bases each). The clonotype comes from an adult in good health. Sequencing was performed on peripheral blood, taken on day 0 of AZD1222 vaccination. In nucleotides, the CDR3 is TGCGCCAGCAGCTCCACGCAACGACAGGGAGGGGCAGATACGCAGTATTTT. As protein: CASSSTQRQGGADTQYF.